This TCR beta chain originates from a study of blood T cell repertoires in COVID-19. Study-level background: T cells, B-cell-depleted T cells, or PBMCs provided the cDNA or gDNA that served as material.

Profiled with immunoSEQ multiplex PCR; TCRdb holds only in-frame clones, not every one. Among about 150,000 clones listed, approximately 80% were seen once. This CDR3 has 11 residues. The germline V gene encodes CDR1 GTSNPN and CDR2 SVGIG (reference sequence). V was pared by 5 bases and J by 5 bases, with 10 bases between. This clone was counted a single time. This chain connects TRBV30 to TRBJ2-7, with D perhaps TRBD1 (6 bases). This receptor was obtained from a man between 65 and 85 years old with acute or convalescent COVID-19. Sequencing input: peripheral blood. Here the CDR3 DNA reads TGTGCCTGGGAACAGGGAAACGAGCAGTACTTC. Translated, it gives CAWEQGNEQYF.